The source of this TCR beta chain is a study of T cells after yellow fever vaccination. General study findings and limits: Repertoires sorted by FACS could include abundant clonotypes that are contaminants from the bulk population.

This clonotype was detected many times. As yet, its antigen is unknown. In TCRdb, the 5' RACE reads were re-called with MiXCR into one record per CDR3 protein. Here the sample spans about 140,000 distinct CDR3 sequences, approximately 7.7% being singletons. CDR1 LGHNA and CDR2 YSLEER come from the germline V gene. With 0 bases removed from V and 1 base from J, the gap between germline ends came to 9 bases. The CDR3 is 15 residues long. The receptor's source is a man aged 25 to 40 who received the YFV17D yellow fever vaccine. This specimen consisted of CD4+ T cells sorted from PBMCs, obtained 5 days after the yellow fever booster vaccination. The rearrangement uses TRBV4-3 and TRBJ2-5, with D uncertain. CDR3 amino acids: CASSQEPRVQETQYF. CDR3 nucleotide sequence: TGCGCCAGCAGCCAAGAACCACGGGTCCAAGAGACCCAGTACTTC.